These T cell receptor beta chains were read from a single sample in a study of blood T cell repertoires in COVID-19. Profiled with immunoSEQ multiplex PCR; TCRdb holds only in-frame clones, not every one. The sample includes 190,000 or so clones, around 87% of them seen just once. The sample comprised peripheral blood. These receptors were collected from a woman aged 25 to 39 with active or convalescent COVID-19. Each CDR3 is given with its conserved first and last residue. A D gene is named only where the DNA matches it firmly. The size entry is marked missing in some rows and otherwise reads once, few, many or a size class.

j_call,v_call,d_call,clone_size,cdr3_nt,cdr3_aa
TRBJ1-4,TRBV6-5,NA,NA,TGTGCCAGCACCAGGGAATACGCAACTAATGAAAAACTGTTTTTT,CASTREYATNEKLFF
TRBJ1-2,TRBV6-5,TRBD1,NA,TGTGCCAGCAGTTCCAACCAGGGGGCGAGGAGCGCCTTC,CASSSNQGARSAF
TRBJ2-3,TRBV9,NA,NA,TGTGCCAGCAGCGTAGAGGGGGGGGAAGATACGCAGTATTTT,CASSVEGGEDTQYF
TRBJ2-1,TRBV2,TRBD2,NA,TGTGCCAGCAGTGCAAAGCGGGGGGCCTACAATGAGCAGTTCTTC,CASSAKRGAYNEQFF
TRBJ1-1,TRBV4-1,NA,NA,TGCGCCAGCAGCCAGACGGGGGGAGGCACTGAAGCTTTCTTT,CASSQTGGGTEAFF
TRBJ2-7,TRBV6-5,TRBD1,NA,TGTGCCAGCAGTTTCGACAGGGAGTACGAGCAGTACTTC,CASSFDREYEQYF
TRBJ1-3,TRBV2,NA,once,TGTGCCAGCAGTGCGGAGAAACCTGGAAACACCATATATTTT,CASSAEKPGNTIYF
TRBJ2-7,TRBV27,TRBD1,NA,TGTGCCAGCAAAGCTGCAGGGGGTGCGGACGAGCAGTACTTC,CASKAAGGADEQYF
TRBJ2-1,TRBV6-5,TRBD2,NA,TGTGCCAGTGGGGGAGGGGATCCCTATAATGAGCAGTTCTTC,CASGGGDPYNEQFF
TRBJ1-2,TRBV4-1,TRBD1,NA,TGCGCCAGCAGCCACGCTAGGGGGCGCCCCGATGGCTACACCTTC,CASSHARGRPDGYTF
TRBJ1-2,TRBV11-2,NA,few,TGTGCCAGCAGCTTATTAAGCCATGGCTACACCTTC,CASSLLSHGYTF
TRBJ1-4,TRBV19,NA,NA,TGTGCCAGTAGTATCAGGGGATCTAATGAAAAACTGTTTTTT,CASSIRGSNEKLFF
TRBJ1-1,TRBV18,NA,once,TGTGCCAGCTCCGCCATACAGGGAATGAACACTGAAGCTTTCTTT,CASSAIQGMNTEAFF
TRBJ1-5,TRBV27,TRBD1,NA,TGTGCCAGCAGTCCCGTCTATACAGGGGTCGGCAATCAGCCCCAGCATTTT,CASSPVYTGVGNQPQHF
TRBJ1-1,TRBV15,TRBD1,NA,TGTGCCACCAGCAGCGTACAGGGGATTGAAGCTTTCTTT,CATSSVQGIEAFF
TRBJ1-2,TRBV14,TRBD1,NA,TGTGCCAGCAGCCAAGCCATACCGGGACAGGCATCAGGGTTTAACTATGGCTACACCTTC,CASSQAIPGQASGFNYGYTF
TRBJ2-1,TRBV15,NA,NA,TGTGCCACCAGCAGCAGAATAGCGGACCTGAACAATGAGCAGTTCTTC,CATSSRIADLNNEQFF
TRBJ1-6,TRBV11-2,NA,once,TGTGCCAGCAGCTTAGTCGTCTCAGGGGCACCCCTCCACTTT,CASSLVVSGAPLHF
TRBJ2-3,TRBV20-1,NA,once,TGCAGTGCTCATTTTGATACGCAGTATTTT,CSAHFDTQYF
TRBJ2-5,TRBV27,TRBD1,few,TGTGCCAGCAGTACCGGGACAGGGTCGGCGGAGACCCAGTACTTC,CASSTGTGSAETQYF
TRBJ1-4,TRBV4-1,NA,NA,TGCGCCAGCAGCCTATCTTCAACTAATGAAAAACTGTTTTTT,CASSLSSTNEKLFF
TRBJ1-1,TRBV28,NA,NA,TGTGCCAGCGTCACCGACCAGGGGTTCCCTGAAGCTTTCTTT,CASVTDQGFPEAFF
TRBJ2-5,TRBV29-1,NA,NA,TGCAGCGTTGCCCAGGCGCGAGAGACCCAGTACTTC,CSVAQARETQYF
TRBJ1-1,TRBV25-1,TRBD1,NA,TGTGCCAGCAGGTCAGGGGGGACTGAAGCTTTCTTT,CASRSGGTEAFF
TRBJ2-1,TRBV3-1/TRBV3-2,NA,NA,TGTGCCAGCAGCCAAGATCGTCAGGGGCCCTACAATGAGCAGTTCTTC,CASSQDRQGPYNEQFF
TRBJ2-5,TRBV19,TRBD1,NA,TGTGCCAGTAGTATGGACAGGGAAGAGACCCAGTACTTC,CASSMDREETQYF
TRBJ1-2,TRBV9,TRBD1,NA,TGTGCCAGCAGCCCACTAACAGGGGGCGGCTATGGCTACACCTTC,CASSPLTGGGYGYTF
TRBJ1-4,TRBV19,TRBD1,NA,TGTGCCAGTAGTCCACGACAGGGGGGGAATGAAAAACTGTTTTTT,CASSPRQGGNEKLFF
TRBJ1-5,TRBV19,TRBD1,NA,TGTGCCAGTAGGAAAACAGGGGGCCGCAATCAGCCCCAGCATTTT,CASRKTGGRNQPQHF
TRBJ1-2,TRBV30,NA,NA,TGTGCCTGGCAGGGTACCTATGGCTACACCTTC,CAWQGTYGYTF
TRBJ2-5,TRBV9,TRBD1,NA,TGTGCCAGCAGCGTAGGGGACAGGGGTGAGACCCAGTACTTC,CASSVGDRGETQYF
TRBJ1-1,TRBV7-8,TRBD1,NA,TGTGCCAGCAGCTTACAGGGGGTAGGGAACACTGAAGCTTTCTTT,CASSLQGVGNTEAFF
TRBJ2-3,TRBV27,TRBD2,NA,TGTGCCAGCAGTTTATTCTTGGCTAGCGGTACAGATACGCAGTATTTT,CASSLFLASGTDTQYF
TRBJ1-2,TRBV7-6,TRBD1,once,TGTGCCAGCAGCTCCGGGACAGGGGCCCATAACTATGGCTACACCTTC,CASSSGTGAHNYGYTF
TRBJ1-1,TRBV18,NA,NA,TGTGCCAGCTCACCACGCGTCGCGGGGGACACTGAAGCTTTCTTT,CASSPRVAGDTEAFF
TRBJ1-5,TRBV25-1,NA,NA,TGTGCCAGCAGTGCGAGGGGGGGAGGCAATCAGCCCCAGCATTTT,CASSARGGGNQPQHF
TRBJ2-6,TRBV19,NA,NA,TGTGCCGCCCAAGGGGCCAGTAGCTCTGGGGCCAACGTCCTGACTTTC,CAAQGASSSGANVLTF
TRBJ2-7,TRBV4-1,TRBD2,NA,TGCGCCAGCAGCCAAGATCTCACTAGCGGGGGGTACTACGAGCAGTACTTC,CASSQDLTSGGYYEQYF
TRBJ1-1,TRBV7-9,NA,NA,TGTGCCAGCAGCCCCTGGGGGAGGGGGACGAACACTGAAGCTTTCTTT,CASSPWGRGTNTEAFF
TRBJ2-1,TRBV19,TRBD1,NA,TGTGCCAGTAGGCAGGGGGCGAATGAGCAGTTCTTC,CASRQGANEQFF
TRBJ1-2,TRBV27,NA,NA,TGTGCCAGCCGGACAGCTAACTATGGCTACACCTTC,CASRTANYGYTF
TRBJ2-7,TRBV10-3,NA,many,TGTGCCATCAGTGGATCATTGCGGGGTAGGAACGAGCAGTACTTC,CAISGSLRGRNEQYF
TRBJ2-7,TRBV2,TRBD1,few,TGTGCCAGCAGTGATGGGACAGGGGGCTACGAGCAGTACTTC,CASSDGTGGYEQYF
TRBJ1-5,TRBV28,TRBD1,NA,TGTGCCAGCAGGTCCACAGGGGCCCCCCCCAATCAGCCCCAGCATTTT,CASRSTGAPPNQPQHF
TRBJ1-6,TRBV19,NA,NA,TGTGCCAGCAAGAGCGGGGGTTATTCACCCCTCCACTTT,CASKSGGYSPLHF
TRBJ2-1,TRBV14,TRBD2,NA,TGTGCCAGCAGCCACTTAAGACTAGCGGGGAGTAATGAGCAGTTCTTC,CASSHLRLAGSNEQFF
TRBJ1-1,TRBV6-5,NA,NA,TGTGCCAGCAAAGTACAGGGTTTGGTCACTGAAGCTTTCTTT,CASKVQGLVTEAFF
TRBJ1-2,TRBV12-3/TRBV12-4,NA,NA,TGTGCCAGTCGGGGGGATTTCTATGGCTACACCTTC,CASRGDFYGYTF
TRBJ2-1,TRBV27,TRBD2,NA,TGTGCCAGCAGTTATAGCGGGAGGACCTACAATGAGCAGTTCTTC,CASSYSGRTYNEQFF
TRBJ2-7,TRBV4-1,TRBD1,NA,TGCGCCAGCAGCCACCGACAGGGGGCATTATCCTACGAGCAGTACTTC,CASSHRQGALSYEQYF
TRBJ1-2,TRBV9,TRBD1,NA,TGTGCCAGCACCCGGGGGACAGACTATGGCTACACCTTC,CASTRGTDYGYTF
TRBJ1-2,TRBV6-4,TRBD1,NA,TGTGCCAGCATTATGACAGGGGATGGCTACACCTTC,CASIMTGDGYTF
TRBJ1-1,TRBV19,NA,NA,TGTGCCAGTAGTACCATTGGGCGGGGCCAGAGTAACACTGAAGCTTTCTTT,CASSTIGRGQSNTEAFF
TRBJ1-2,TRBV28,TRBD1,NA,TGTGCCAGCAGTACGACAGGGGCAATCAATGGCTACACCTTC,CASSTTGAINGYTF
TRBJ2-5,TRBV11-3,TRBD1,NA,TGTGCCAGCAGCTCACAGGGGAATGTTGTGCAAGAGACCCAGTACTTC,CASSSQGNVVQETQYF